The 26 T cell receptor beta chains given below trace back to one sample, sequenced in a study of shared clonotypes between healthy human individuals. The naive CD8 subset, CD45RO-negative cells positively selected for CCR7, excluded terminally differentiated effector memory CD45RA+ cells. Generated by immunoSEQ multiplex PCR, the TCRdb table keeps only in-frame clones and is missing some. The table lists 1.5 million to 2.5 million clones, about 95% of them singletons. The specimen sequenced was naive CD8+ T cells sorted from blood. Receptors were obtained from a man between 18 and 29 years old in good health.

The chain joins TRBV5-4 to TRBJ2-7, with D perhaps TRBD1 (6 bases). The germline V gene encodes CDR1 SGHNT and CDR2 YYREEE (reference sequence). V was clipped by 3 bases and J by 1 base, with 8 bases between them. The CDR3 has 13 residues. The CDR3 loop is CASSYGQSYEQYF. Here the CDR3 DNA reads TGTGCCAGCAGCTACGGACAGTCCTACGAGCAGTACTTC.

The chain employs TRBV4-3 and TRBJ2-7, with TRBD1 matching 9 bases. The CDR3 totals 17 residues. V shed 0 bases, J shed 3 bases, and the junction held 9 bases outside the gene matches. Germline values: CDR1 LGHNA, CDR2 YSLEER. The CDR3 region is CASSQDRAGQGGYEQYF. CDR3 nucleotides: TGCGCCAGCAGCCAAGATCGGGCGGGACAGGGAGGCTACGAGCAGTACTTC.

V and J are TRBV9 and TRBJ2-7; TRBD1 matches 9 bases. The V gene's germline CDR1 is SGDLS and CDR2 YYNGEE. CDR3 length: 14 amino acids. V gave up 0 bases and J gave up 6 bases; unmatched junction bases: 4. The CDR3 region has the DNA TGTGCCAGCAGCGTAGGGGACAGGGAGGCCGAGCAGTACTTC. Translation: CASSVGDREAEQYF. Full variable domain (rest looked up from reference TRBV9 and TRBJ2-7): DSGVTQTPKHLITATGQRVTLRCSPRSGDLSVYWYQQSLDQGLQFLIQYYNGEERAKGNILERFSAQQFPDLHSELNLSSLELGDSALYFCASSVGDREAEQYFGPGTRLTVT.

With regard to this clone: Other DNA sequences from this sample encode an identical CDR3 as well. This chain links TRBV29-1 with TRBJ2-7, with unresolved D. This CDR3 comprises 10 residues. Germline assignment: CDR1 SQVTM and CDR2 ANQGSEA. Trimming left V 5 bases short and J 2 bases short, with 4 bases between. The CDR3 is CSVFTYEQYF. The CDR3 DNA reads TGCAGCGTTTTCACCTACGAGCAGTACTTC.

V is TRBV4-1 and J is TRBJ1-1; D possibly corresponds to TRBD1 (6 bases). The CDR3 covers 15 residues. V was cut by 4 bases and J by 2 bases, with 14 bases left in between. Germline CDR1 and CDR2: MGHRA and YSYEKL. CDR3 sequence (DNA): TGCGCCAGCAGCCCTAGAGCAGGGGTAAACACTGAAGCTTTCTTT. Translating it yields CASSPRAGVNTEAFF.

As for this clone: Other DNA sequences of this sample code for an identical CDR3. This sequence joins TRBV7-9 and TRBJ2-7; tentatively, D is TRBD1 (5 bases). The CDR3 sequence is 12 residues long. Deletions cut 7 bases from V and 0 bases from J, with 7 bases between. Germline assignment: CDR1 SEHNR and CDR2 FQNEAQ (reference sequence). CDR3 region: CASIGDSYEQYF. The CDR3 DNA reads as TGTGCCAGCATAGGGGACTCCTACGAGCAGTACTTC. Supplemented by reference TRBV7-9 and TRBJ2-7, the full variable domain reads DTGVSQNPRHKITKRGQNVTFRCDPISEHNRLYWYRQTLGQGPEFLTYFQNEAQLEKSRLLSDRFSAERPKGSFSTLEIQRTEQGDSAMYLCASIGDSYEQYFGPGTRLTVT.

On this clone: The same CDR3 is also encoded by other DNA sequences in this sample. The V and J genes are TRBV30 and TRBJ2-7; 7 bases are a match to TRBD1. Trimming removed 3 bases from V and 0 bases from J; junction bases left unmatched: 5. CDR1 GTSNPN and CDR2 SVGIG come from the germline V gene (reference sequence). The CDR3 extends over 14 amino acids. Here the CDR3 DNA reads TGTGCCTGGAGCGGGACAGAGAGCTCCTACGAGCAGTACTTC. Its translation: CAWSGTESSYEQYF.

The chain combines TRBV30 with TRBJ1-1; TRBD1 might be the D (6 bases). The CDR3 length is 14 residues. Trimming removed 2 bases from V and 10 bases from J, with 20 bases in between. Germline-derived CDR1 and CDR2 are GTSNPN and SVGIG (reference sequence). Here the CDR3 DNA reads TGTGCCTGGAGTCCAGGAGGCACAGGGAATGGAGCTTTCTTT. This sequence encodes CAWSPGGTGNGAFF.

J is TRBJ2-3 and V is TRBV4-3; 7 bases line up with TRBD2. The V segment lost 0 bases and the J segment 3 bases; nucleotides outside the gene matches: 9. CDR3 length equals 17 residues. Looked up from germline, CDR1 is LGHNA and CDR2 is YSLEER. CDR3 protein: CASSQDDGGRLTDTQYF. CDR3 bases: TGCGCCAGCAGCCAAGATGACGGCGGGAGATTAACAGATACGCAGTATTTT.

The V and J genes are TRBV6-5 and TRBJ2-7, with 11 bases that match TRBD2. CDR1 and CDR2 from the germline V gene are MNHEY and SVGAGI. Trimming removed 10 bases from V and 2 bases from J; junction bases left unmatched: 4. The CDR3 extends over 13 amino acids. As DNA, the CDR3 is TGTGCCACCACGGGACTAGCGGCCTACGAGCAGTACTTC. Residues: CATTGLAAYEQYF.

The chain is built from TRBV19 and TRBJ1-6; no reliable D call. The CDR3 spans 14 residues. CDR1 and CDR2 (germline): LNHDA, SQIVND (reference sequence). The V gene lost 0 bases and the J gene lost 7 bases, with 7 bases spanning the gap. The CDR3 DNA reads TGTGCCAGTAGTATAGATTTTCTGAATTCACCCCTCCACTTT. As protein: CASSIDFLNSPLHF.

The rearrangement joins TRBV7-8 to TRBJ2-3; TRBD1 is a possible D gene (6 bases). CDR1 is SGHVS and CDR2 is FQNEAQ in the germline V gene. V lost 5 bases and J lost 1, with 13 bases in between. This CDR3 region has 15 residues. The CDR3 is CASSRTGYGTDTQYF. CDR3 in DNA: TGTGCCAGCAGCCGCACAGGGTACGGCACAGATACGCAGTATTTT.

This chain connects TRBV10-3 to TRBJ2-1; D call uncertain. V dropped 6 bases and J dropped 9 bases, with 12 bases sitting between them. There are 12 residues in the CDR3. In germline, CDR1 is ENHRY, CDR2 SYGVKD. This chain's CDR3 is CAIRSPNGEQFF. The CDR3 bases are TGTGCCATCAGAAGCCCGAATGGTGAGCAGTTCTTC.

The V and J genes are TRBV6-5 and TRBJ2-3; 7 bases agree with TRBD2. In germline, CDR1 is MNHEY, CDR2 SVGAGI. Trimming took 3 bases from V and 6 from J; bases not matched to a gene: 12. The CDR3 is 16 amino acids. CDR3 loop: CASSYLLAGEEDTQYF. The CDR3 DNA reads as TGTGCCAGCAGTTATCTCCTGGCGGGGGAGGAGGATACGCAGTATTTT.

The rearrangement links TRBV14 to TRBJ2-5; the match to TRBD2 covers 7 bases. The CDR3 length is 15 residues. Trimming at V came to 0 bases and at J to 5 bases, leaving 6 bases not matched to a gene. Germline V gene sequence: CDR1 SGHDN, CDR2 FVKESK. DNA for the CDR3: TGTGCCAGCAGCCAAGAGAAGGTCGGGGGGGAGACCCAGTACTTC. It specifies CASSQEKVGGETQYF.

The gene calls are TRBV27 and TRBJ1-2, with 9 bases identical to TRBD1. Germline CDR1 and CDR2: MNHEY and SMNVEV (reference sequence). CDR3 length equals 13 residues. Trimming took 8 bases from V and 0 from J; bases not matched to a gene: 1. The CDR3 nucleotides read TGTGCCAGCGGGACAGGGCCTAACTATGGCTACACCTTC. Translating gives CASGTGPNYGYTF.

The chain is built from TRBV5-1 and TRBJ2-7, with D perhaps matching TRBD2 (5 bases). V dropped 4 bases and J dropped 3 bases, with 14 bases sitting between them. From germline, CDR1 is SGHRS and CDR2 YFSETQ. This CDR3 region has 14 residues. CDR3 DNA sequence: TGCGCCAGCAGCCTAGCAGGCAATCTCTACGAGCAGTACTTC. The encoded protein is CASSLAGNLYEQYF.

V is TRBV7-9 and J is TRBJ2-7; D uncertain. Germline loops: CDR1 SEHNR, CDR2 FQNEAQ (reference sequence). Trimming stripped 1 base from V and 2 bases from J, with 9 bases between. This CDR3 is 14 amino acids long. CDR3 in amino acids: CASSLGSDTYEQYF. The CDR3 coding sequence is TGTGCCAGCAGCTTAGGTTCAGATACCTACGAGCAGTACTTC.

The chain is built from TRBV27 and TRBJ2-7; D not certain. The CDR3 covers 15 residues. Trimming cost V 4 bases and J 1 base, with 14 bases left between them. The germline V gene has CDR1 MNHEY and CDR2 SMNVEV (reference sequence). The CDR3 nucleotides are TGTGCCAGCAGTTACTCCGGGCGTGAGTCCTACGAGCAGTACTTC. Translated, it gives CASSYSGRESYEQYF.

The chain couples TRBV19 to TRBJ1-4, with no clear D. The CDR3 runs 11 residues. The V end lost 4 bases, the J end lost 3 bases, and 0 bases lay between the germline ends. Germline CDR1 reads LNHDA; CDR2 reads SQIVND (reference sequence). For the CDR3, the DNA is TGTGCCAGTAGTACTAATGAAAAACTGTTTTTT. It yields the protein CASSTNEKLFF.

This sequence joins TRBV2 and TRBJ2-5, with D perhaps given as TRBD1 or TRBD2 (5 bases each). Germline assignment: CDR1 SNHLY and CDR2 FYNNEI. V dropped 8 bases and J dropped 3 bases, with 13 bases sitting between them. The CDR3 has 13 amino acids. CDR3 residues: CASLGPNEETQYF. CDR3 nucleotide sequence: TGTGCCAGCTTGGGACCTAACGAAGAGACCCAGTACTTC.

The chain carries TRBV6-1 and TRBJ2-7; D gene ambiguous. V lost 4 bases and J 0 bases, leaving 7 bases between the germline ends. The CDR3 spans 13 residues. Germline V lookup: CDR1 MNHNS, CDR2 SASEGT. This CDR3 is CASSGDFSYEQYF. In nucleotides, the CDR3 is TGTGCCAGCAGTGGTGACTTCTCCTACGAGCAGTACTTC.

CDR3 loop: CASTGLAGGISYNEQFF. The CDR3 nucleotides read TGTGCCAGCACCGGACTAGCGGGAGGTATCTCCTACAATGAGCAGTTCTTC. V and J are TRBV2 and TRBJ2-1; 14 bases align to TRBD2. The CDR3 has 17 residues. Germline-derived CDR1 and CDR2 are SNHLY and FYNNEI. The J segment lost 0 bases and the V segment lost 7 bases, leaving 5 bases of the junction unmatched.

The chain combines TRBV5-5 with TRBJ1-3; TRBD1 agrees at 7 bases. From germline, CDR1 is SGHKS and CDR2 YYEKEE (reference sequence). V shed 2 bases and J 0 bases; nucleotides not matched to a gene: 2. CDR3 size: 15 residues. The CDR3 bases are TGTGCCAGCAGCTTTACAGGGGCCTCTGGAAACACCATATATTTT. Protein: CASSFTGASGNTIYF.

The chain uses TRBV29-1 and TRBJ2-1; 7 bases fit TRBD1. CDR1 is SQVTM and CDR2 is ANQGSEA in the germline V gene. The CDR3 has 13 residues. V gave up 7 bases and J gave up 3 bases; unmatched junction bases: 6. CDR3 nucleotide sequence: TGCAGCGGTGCAGGGGGATTCTACAATGAGCAGTTCTTC. This gives the protein CSGAGGFYNEQFF.

This chain's CDR3 is CASSEGLVSYEQYF. CDR3 DNA sequence: TGTGCCAGCAGTGAAGGTCTAGTTTCCTACGAGCAGTACTTC. V and J are TRBV2 and TRBJ2-7; no clear D gene. Germline CDR1 SNHLY, CDR2 FYNNEI. The V end lost 1 base, the J end lost 1 base, and 8 bases lay between the germline ends. This CDR3 region has 14 residues.